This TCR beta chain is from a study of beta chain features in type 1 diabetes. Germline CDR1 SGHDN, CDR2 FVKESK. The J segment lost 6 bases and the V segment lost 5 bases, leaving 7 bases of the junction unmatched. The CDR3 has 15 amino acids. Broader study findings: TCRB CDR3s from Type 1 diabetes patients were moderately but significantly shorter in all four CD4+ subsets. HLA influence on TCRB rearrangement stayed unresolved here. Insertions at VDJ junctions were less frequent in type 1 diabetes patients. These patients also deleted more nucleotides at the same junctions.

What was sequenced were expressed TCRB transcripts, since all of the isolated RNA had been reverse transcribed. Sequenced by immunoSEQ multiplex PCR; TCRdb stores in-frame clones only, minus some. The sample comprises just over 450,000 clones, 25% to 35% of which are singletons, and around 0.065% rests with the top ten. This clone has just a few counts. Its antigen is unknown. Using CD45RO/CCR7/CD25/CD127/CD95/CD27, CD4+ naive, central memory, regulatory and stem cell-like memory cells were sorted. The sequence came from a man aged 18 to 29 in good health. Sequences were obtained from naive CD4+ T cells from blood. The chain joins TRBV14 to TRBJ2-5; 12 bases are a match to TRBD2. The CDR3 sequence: CASSATSGSRQTQYF. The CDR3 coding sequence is TGTGCCAGCAGCGCGACTAGCGGGAGTCGTCAGACCCAGTACTTC.